These T cell receptor beta chains were read from a single sample in a study of CD8 T cells in Susac syndrome. TCRdb re-derived calls from the immunoSEQ multiplex PCR reads in MiXCR, one entry per CDR3 protein. This sample has approximately 90,000 distinct CDR3 sequences, with approximately 92% found just once. Source material: CD8+ T cells from PBMCs. All receptors come from a human donor in good health. Each CDR3 is given with its conserved first and last residue. D genes are given only for firm matches. Clone size, where shown, is once, few, many, or a class for clones that have expanded.

-	TRBV6-5	TRBJ2-1	-	16	CASSYSWPVDYNEQFF	TGTGCCAGCAGTTACTCCTGGCCGGTTGATTACAATGAGCAGTTCTTC
-	TRBV9	TRBJ2-2	-	15	CASSVEMGPTGELFF	TGTGCCAGCAGCGTAGAAATGGGACCCACCGGGGAGCTGTTTTTT
-	TRBV30	TRBJ1-2	-	13	CAWTLGFSYGYTF	TGTGCCTGGACCCTCGGATTTTCTTATGGCTACACCTTC
-	TRBV14	TRBJ1-1	-	13	CASSPTGFTEAFF	TGTGCCAGCAGCCCCACTGGTTTCACTGAAGCTTTCTTT
-	TRBV28	TRBJ2-5	TRBD2	16	CASSFYASGAQETQYF	TGTGCCAGCAGTTTCTACGCTAGCGGGGCTCAAGAGACCCAGTACTTC
-	TRBV6-6	TRBJ1-2	-	15	CASSSIGQSVWGYTF	TGTGCCAGCAGTTCCATCGGACAGTCCGTGTGGGGCTACACCTTC
-	TRBV2	TRBJ1-1	-	11	CASSEDPEAFF	TGTGCCAGCAGTGAAGACCCTGAAGCTTTCTTT
-	TRBV14	TRBJ1-2	-	13	CASSPSGRHGYTF	TGTGCCAGCAGCCCAAGTGGGAGGCATGGCTACACCTTC
-	TRBV6-5	TRBJ1-1	-	13	CASSPGPATEAFF	TGTGCCAGCAGCCCGGGGCCGGCCACTGAAGCTTTCTTT
-	TRBV27	TRBJ1-2	TRBD1	15	CASRITGDSSYGYTF	TGTGCCAGCAGGATAACGGGGGACAGTTCCTATGGCTACACCTTC
-	TRBV5-4	TRBJ2-1	TRBD2	17	CASSSGTSGGLWNEQFF	TGTGCCAGCAGCTCCGGGACTAGCGGGGGGTTGTGGAATGAGCAGTTCTTC
-	TRBV18	TRBJ1-5	-	18	CASSPGYGTGDSNQPQHF	TGTGCCAGCTCCCCCGGATATGGCACAGGAGATAGCAATCAGCCCCAGCATTTT
-	TRBV15	TRBJ1-2	-	15	CATSRDPGGRGGYTF	TGTGCCACCAGCAGAGATCCCGGGGGTAGAGGTGGCTACACCTTC
-	TRBV14	TRBJ2-3	TRBD2	16	CASSQVLAGASDTQYF	TGTGCCAGCAGCCAAGTCCTAGCGGGGGCTTCAGATACGCAGTATTTT
-	TRBV20-1	TRBJ2-7	-	15	CSARPGESRGYEQYF	TGCAGTGCGCGACCGGGCGAATCGAGAGGGTACGAGCAGTACTTC
-	TRBV20-1	TRBJ2-2	-	14	CSARETVSTGELFF	TGCAGTGCTAGAGAGACGGTGAGCACCGGGGAGCTGTTTTTT
-	TRBV9	TRBJ2-3	TRBD2	17	CASSLYAAGDSTDTQYF	TGTGCCAGCAGCCTCTACGCAGCGGGGGATAGCACAGATACGCAGTATTTT
-	TRBV27	TRBJ2-7	-	13	CASKRGPPYEQYF	TGTGCCAGCAAACGGGGTCCGCCCTACGAGCAGTACTTC
-	TRBV6-5	TRBJ2-2	-	14	CASSYSQGTGELFF	TGTGCCAGCAGTTATTCGCAGGGGACCGGGGAGCTGTTTTTT
-	TRBV12-3/TRBV12-4	TRBJ2-7	-	14	CASSSGLTPYEQYF	TGTGCCAGCAGTTCGGGACTGACCCCCTACGAGCAGTACTTC
few	TRBV5-1	TRBJ1-1	-	13	CACNQAPNTEAFF	TGCGCCTGCAACCAGGCTCCGAACACTGAAGCTTTCTTT
-	TRBV14	TRBJ1-2	-	14	CASSQVDTYYGYSF	TGTGCCAGCAGCCAAGTAGACACCTACTATGGCTACTCCTTC
-	TRBV4-1	TRBJ2-4	-	15	CASSTTTVAKNIQYF	TGCGCCAGCAGCACAACGACTGTAGCCAAAAACATTCAGTACTTC
-	TRBV7-3	TRBJ1-2	-	13	CASRSSGGYGYTF	TGTGCCAGCAGGTCCTCGGGTGGATATGGCTACACCTTC
-	TRBV25-1	TRBJ2-1	-	12	CASRDGYNEQFF	TGTGCCAGCCGTGACGGCTACAATGAGCAGTTCTTC
-	TRBV3-1	TRBJ2-7	-	18	CASSQDAGTIQSYYEQYF	TGTGCCAGCAGCCAAGATGCAGGTACAATCCAGTCTTACTACGAGCAGTACTTC
-	TRBV29-1	TRBJ1-2	-	12	CSVDSTTDGYTF	TGCAGCGTTGATTCTACGACAGATGGCTACACCTTC
-	TRBV3-1	TRBJ2-7	-	14	CASSQVDGSYEQYF	TGTGCCAGCAGCCAAGTCGACGGATCCTACGAGCAGTACTTC
-	TRBV6-6	TRBJ1-1	-	11	CASKGFTEAFF	TGTGCCAGCAAAGGGTTCACTGAAGCTTTCTTT